The rows below give T cell receptor beta chains drawn from one sample of a study of T cells after yellow fever vaccination. One entry per CDR3 protein results from TCRdb running MiXCR on the 5' RACE reads. The sample holds tens of thousands of distinct CDR3 sequences, 7.4% seen once. This specimen was CD8+ T cells sorted from PBMCs, taken less than 18 days after the first yellow fever vaccination. These receptors were taken from a man between 18 and 29 years old who received the YFV17D yellow fever vaccine. CDR3s include the opening cysteine and the closing phenylalanine or tryptophan. Each record gives: J gene, V gene, D gene, clone size, CDR3 DNA, CDR3 protein. The D gene is left open where the match is weak. Clone size is given for some rows only: seen once, a few or many times, or a class if the clone is expanded.

J: TRBJ2-7
V: TRBV6-2/TRBV6-3
D: NA
size: few
DNA: TGTGCCAGCAACTCCCCCTACGAGCAGTACTTC
CDR3: CASNSPYEQYF

J: TRBJ2-1
V: TRBV20-1
D: TRBD2
size: many
DNA: TGCAGTGCTTTCAGCGGGGGGATCGGTGAGCAGTTCTTC
CDR3: CSAFSGGIGEQFF

J: TRBJ2-3
V: TRBV4-3
D: NA
size: many
DNA: TGCGCCAGCAGCCAAGACCCTGGGAGGATACCCACAGATACGCAGTATTTT
CDR3: CASSQDPGRIPTDTQYF

J: TRBJ1-1
V: TRBV4-2
D: NA
size: many
DNA: TGTGCCAGCAGCCAAGAAATGGCAGACGAAAACACTGAAGCTTTCTTT
CDR3: CASSQEMADENTEAFF

J: TRBJ2-1
V: TRBV5-6
D: TRBD1
size: many
DNA: TGTGCCAGCAGCCCTGGGACAGCCTACGATGAGCAGTTCTTC
CDR3: CASSPGTAYDEQFF

J: TRBJ1-1
V: TRBV5-4
D: TRBD1
size: many
DNA: TGTGCCAGCGGCGGGGACAGCACTGAAGCTTTCTTT
CDR3: CASGGDSTEAFF

J: TRBJ2-3
V: TRBV12-3/TRBV12-4
D: NA
size: many
DNA: TGTGCCAGCAGTCTAGATACGCAGTATTTT
CDR3: CASSLDTQYF

J: TRBJ1-1
V: TRBV7-9
D: TRBD1
size: many
DNA: TGTGCCAGCAGCTCCCACCCACACAGGGGGCGCACTGAAGCTTTCTTT
CDR3: CASSSHPHRGRTEAFF

J: TRBJ2-1
V: TRBV11-2
D: TRBD2
size: many
DNA: TGTGCCAGCAGCTTAGGGGCTAGCGGGGTGCTCGGGCAGTTCTTC
CDR3: CASSLGASGVLGQFF

J: TRBJ2-1
V: TRBV9
D: TRBD1
size: many
DNA: TGTGCCAGCAGCCCGCGGACAGGGGTGTTTGTAAATGAGCAGTTCTTC
CDR3: CASSPRTGVFVNEQFF

J: TRBJ1-1
V: TRBV11-2
D: TRBD1
size: many
DNA: TGTGCCAGCAGCTTGGGACAGGGAGCTGAAGCTTTCTTT
CDR3: CASSLGQGAEAFF

J: TRBJ2-3
V: TRBV5-1
D: NA
size: many
DNA: TGCGCCAGCAGCTTCGGAGACACAGATACGCAGTATTTT
CDR3: CASSFGDTDTQYF

J: TRBJ2-1
V: TRBV27
D: TRBD2
size: many
DNA: TGTGCCAGCAGTTCGTGGACTAGCGGGGAGAATGAGCAGTTCTTC
CDR3: CASSSWTSGENEQFF

J: TRBJ2-5
V: TRBV7-9
D: NA
size: many
DNA: TGTGCCAGCAGCTTGCTTCAGGTCCCCCAAGAGACCCAGTACTTC
CDR3: CASSLLQVPQETQYF

J: TRBJ1-5
V: TRBV6-5
D: NA
size: many
DNA: TGTGCGTCATCGCCGGGACCCGGCGGGCCCCAGCATTTT
CDR3: CASSPGPGGPQHF

J: TRBJ2-7
V: TRBV7-9
D: TRBD1
size: few
DNA: TGTGCCAGCAGCGACCCGGGACAGCCGGTCGAGCAGTACTTC
CDR3: CASSDPGQPVEQYF

J: TRBJ2-1
V: TRBV6-6
D: NA
size: many
DNA: TGTGCCAGCAGAGGGCCGCGGGGCCCCTACAATGAGCAGTTCTTC
CDR3: CASRGPRGPYNEQFF

J: TRBJ2-3
V: TRBV19
D: NA
size: many
DNA: TGTGCCAGTAGTATCCTGGAGCGATCTAGCACAGATACGCAGTATTTT
CDR3: CASSILERSSTDTQYF

J: TRBJ2-7
V: TRBV19
D: NA
size: many
DNA: TGTGCCAGTAGTATTACCGGGCACTACGAGCAGTACTTC
CDR3: CASSITGHYEQYF

J: TRBJ2-3
V: TRBV2
D: TRBD2
size: many
DNA: TGTGCCAGCACCCGATGGCTAGCGGGGGGAATAATCACAGATACGCAGTATTTT
CDR3: CASTRWLAGGIITDTQYF

J: TRBJ1-2
V: TRBV9
D: NA
size: many
DNA: TGTGCCAGCAGCGTAGCTGTACCGGGCCCCTATGGCTACACCTTC
CDR3: CASSVAVPGPYGYTF

J: TRBJ2-1
V: TRBV11-1
D: NA
size: many
DNA: TGTGCCAGCAGCTTCCAGGGGTCATACAATGAGCAGTTCTTC
CDR3: CASSFQGSYNEQFF

J: TRBJ2-1
V: TRBV7-9
D: NA
size: many
DNA: TGTGCCAGCAGCTTAGGCCCCCGGCTAGCGAGCAATGAGCAGTTCTTC
CDR3: CASSLGPRLASNEQFF

J: TRBJ2-7
V: TRBV3-1
D: NA
size: many
DNA: TGTGCCAGCAGCCACGGTCGGGGCATCGACGAGCAGTACTTC
CDR3: CASSHGRGIDEQYF

J: TRBJ1-2
V: TRBV7-8
D: NA
size: NA
DNA: TGTGCCAGCGGTCCCGGGTCCAACTACGGCTACACCTTC
CDR3: CASGPGSNYGYTF

J: TRBJ2-1
V: TRBV7-9
D: NA
size: NA
DNA: TGTGCCAGCAGCCAGATTGGTAATGAGCAGTTCTTC
CDR3: CASSQIGNEQFF

J: TRBJ2-3
V: TRBV4-2
D: TRBD1
size: many
DNA: TGTGCCAGCAGCCGCTGGGGGGACAGGTCGAGCACAGATACGCAGTATTTT
CDR3: CASSRWGDRSSTDTQYF

J: TRBJ2-3
V: TRBV24-1
D: NA
size: many
DNA: TGTGCCACCAGTGATAAAGCCGACAGATATACGCAGTATTTT
CDR3: CATSDKADRYTQYF

J: TRBJ1-5
V: TRBV4-1
D: TRBD1
size: NA
DNA: TGCGCCAGCAGCTACCGGACAGGGCAGTGGCAGCCCCAGCATTTT
CDR3: CASSYRTGQWQPQHF

J: TRBJ2-3
V: TRBV9
D: NA
size: NA
DNA: TGTGCCAGCAGCGTACACGGGGGCACAGATACGCAGTATTTT
CDR3: CASSVHGGTDTQYF

J: TRBJ2-3
V: TRBV29-1
D: NA
size: many
DNA: TGCAGCGCCGAACCCGTGATCTTACCGAGCACAGATACGCAGTATTTT
CDR3: CSAEPVILPSTDTQYF

J: TRBJ2-3
V: TRBV5-1
D: NA
size: many
DNA: TGCGCCAGCAGCTTCTACGGTGGGGGCACAGATACGCAGTATTTT
CDR3: CASSFYGGGTDTQYF

J: TRBJ1-5
V: TRBV7-8
D: NA
size: NA
DNA: TGTGCCAGCAGCCCAAATGACCGGGACGAAGAGAGCAATCAGCCCCAGCATTTT
CDR3: CASSPNDRDEESNQPQHF

J: TRBJ2-1
V: TRBV20-1
D: TRBD1
size: many
DNA: TGCAGTTCGCGAGTATGGACAGGGGGGGACAATGAGCAGTTCTTC
CDR3: CSSRVWTGGDNEQFF

J: TRBJ1-2
V: TRBV29-1
D: NA
size: medium-sized
DNA: TGCAGCGTTGACGACGGAATGGGTGGCTACACCTTC
CDR3: CSVDDGMGGYTF

J: TRBJ2-1
V: TRBV5-1
D: TRBD1
size: many
DNA: TGCGCCAGCAGCATGGACAGGGGGGATGAGCAGTTCTTC
CDR3: CASSMDRGDEQFF

J: TRBJ1-5
V: TRBV3-1
D: NA
size: many
DNA: TGTGCCAGCAGCCAAGACGAGAGTCAGCCCCAGCATTTT
CDR3: CASSQDESQPQHF

J: TRBJ2-1
V: TRBV11-2
D: TRBD2
size: many
DNA: TGTGCCAGCAGCTCACACTTAGCGGGGGGGGCCGAGAATGAGCAGTTCTTC
CDR3: CASSSHLAGGAENEQFF

J: TRBJ2-1
V: TRBV7-6
D: TRBD2
size: many
DNA: TGTGCCAGCAGCGTCGGGACTACGAATGAGCAGTTCTTC
CDR3: CASSVGTTNEQFF

J: TRBJ2-7
V: TRBV7-9
D: NA
size: many
DNA: TGTGCCAGCAGCTTATCGTCAGGGGTCTACTTCGAGCAGTACTTC
CDR3: CASSLSSGVYFEQYF

J: TRBJ2-3
V: TRBV5-5
D: NA
size: many
DNA: TGTGCCAGCAGCTTGGGAGCTACGCAGTATTTT
CDR3: CASSLGATQYF

J: TRBJ1-6
V: TRBV6-1
D: NA
size: many
DNA: TGTGCCAGCACCCAGGACAGTTATAATTCACCCCTCCACTTT
CDR3: CASTQDSYNSPLHF

J: TRBJ2-6
V: TRBV10-3
D: TRBD1
size: many
DNA: TGTGCCATCAGTGGAACAGGGGGACCTGGGGCCAACGTCCTGACTTTC
CDR3: CAISGTGGPGANVLTF

J: TRBJ2-5
V: TRBV24-1
D: NA
size: many
DNA: TGTGCCACCAGTGCGTCCCGGTGGGGGAGCCAAGAGACCCAGTACTTC
CDR3: CATSASRWGSQETQYF